This is a list of T cell receptor beta chains from one sample in a study of immune cell composition in non-small cell lung cancer. The assay was immunoSEQ multiplex PCR, and TCRdb's table has in-frame clones only and misses some. The repertoire includes about 1,800 clones, 80% of them detected once, and around 9% sits in the top ten. The sequencing input was lung tumor tissue. Every receptor here comes from a human donor with non-small cell lung cancer. CDR3s include the opening cysteine and the closing phenylalanine or tryptophan. A D gene is named only where the DNA matches it firmly. Rows may omit the clone size; those that give it use once, few, many or a size class.

j_gene | abundance | d_gene | v_gene | CDR3nt | CDR3aa
TRBJ2-1 | NA | TRBD2 | TRBV7-2 | TGTGCCAGCCAGCCTACCGGGACTAGCATCTACAATGAGCAGTTCTTC | CASQPTGTSIYNEQFF
TRBJ2-1 | NA | TRBD2 | TRBV4-1 | TGCGCCAGCAGCCACCTGGGGGGGTCCTTTTCCAATGAGCAGTTCTTC | CASSHLGGSFSNEQFF
TRBJ2-5 | NA | NA | TRBV19 | TGTGCCAGTAGTAGGGGGCATGGAGAGACCCAGTACTTC | CASSRGHGETQYF
TRBJ2-7 | NA | NA | TRBV5-6 | TGTGCCAGCAGCTTGGCCGGACTCCTAAGCCCCTACGAGCAGTACTTC | CASSLAGLLSPYEQYF
TRBJ2-2 | NA | TRBD1 | TRBV5-6 | TGTGCCAGCAGCAGACGGACAGGTTGGACCGGGGAGCTGTTTTTT | CASSRRTGWTGELFF
TRBJ2-1 | NA | NA | TRBV2 | TGTGCCAGCAGTGTAAGACGGAGCTCCTACAATGAGCAGTTCTTC | CASSVRRSSYNEQFF
TRBJ2-7 | NA | NA | TRBV19 | TGTGCCAGTAGTATTTTGAACAGGCCCGCCTACGAGCAGTACTTC | CASSILNRPAYEQYF
TRBJ1-1 | NA | TRBD1 | TRBV6-5 | TGTGCCAGCAGTTACTCTCACCGACAGGGCGGCACTGAAGCTTTCTTT | CASSYSHRQGGTEAFF
TRBJ2-1 | NA | TRBD2 | TRBV4-2 | TGTGCCAGCAGCCAAGATCTAGCGGTCTACAATGAGCAGTTCTTC | CASSQDLAVYNEQFF
TRBJ1-1 | NA | NA | TRBV5-6 | TGTGCCAGCAGCCGTGGACACCGTGCTGAAGCTTTCTTT | CASSRGHRAEAFF
TRBJ2-1 | NA | TRBD2 | TRBV10-3 | TGTGCCATGCGGGAGGGCCTCTACAATGAGCAGTTCTTC | CAMREGLYNEQFF
TRBJ2-7 | once | NA | TRBV4-2 | TGTGCCAGCAGCCAGGCCCCTAGTAGCTCCTCAAGCTCCTACGAGCAGTACTTC | CASSQAPSSSSSSYEQYF
TRBJ2-7 | NA | NA | TRBV5-1 | TGCGCCAGCTGGGAGGGGACACTTTCCTACGAGCAGTACTTC | CASWEGTLSYEQYF
TRBJ2-7 | NA | TRBD1 | TRBV27 | TGTGCCAGCAGTTTATCTTGGGACAGGGTCACGGACGAGCAGTACTTC | CASSLSWDRVTDEQYF
TRBJ2-1 | NA | TRBD2 | TRBV6-4 | TGTGCCAGCAGCCCTGACCTCCTAGCGGGCAATGAGCAGTTCTTC | CASSPDLLAGNEQFF
TRBJ1-4 | once | TRBD1 | TRBV6-6 | TGTGCCAGCAGTTACCCCGGGACAGGGAATGAAAAACTGTTTTTT | CASSYPGTGNEKLFF
TRBJ1-1 | once | TRBD1 | TRBV5-1 | TGCGCCAGCAGCTTGGGGACAGGTTCTTACACTGAAGCTTTCTTT | CASSLGTGSYTEAFF
TRBJ1-1 | NA | TRBD1 | TRBV5-1 | TGCGCCAGCAGCCCAGACAGGGGGAACACTGAAGCTTTCTTT | CASSPDRGNTEAFF
TRBJ2-2 | NA | TRBD2 | TRBV7-9 | TGTGCCAGCAGCTTAGGGACTAGCGGGAGGGACACCGGGGAGCTGTTTTTT | CASSLGTSGRDTGELFF
TRBJ2-3 | NA | TRBD2 | TRBV4-2 | TGTGCCAGCAGCACCCAAGAGCGGGAGAGCACAGATACGCAGTATTTT | CASSTQERESTDTQYF
TRBJ2-1 | NA | NA | TRBV6-6 | TGTGCCAGCAGTTACGGAGGGGGCCTTACCAATGAGCAGTTCTTC | CASSYGGGLTNEQFF
TRBJ1-1 | NA | TRBD1 | TRBV7-8 | TGTGCCAGCAGCACGGGACAGGGGGCTGAAGCTTTCTTT | CASSTGQGAEAFF
TRBJ2-1 | NA | TRBD2 | TRBV4-3 | TGCGCCAGCAGCCCCGGGACTAGCGGGGGACGGGACAATGAGCAGTTCTTC | CASSPGTSGGRDNEQFF